This TCR beta chain is drawn from a study of blood T cell repertoires in COVID-19. Whole-study context: The United States, Italy and Spain supplied acute and convalescent COVID-19 samples. T cells, B-cell-depleted T cells, or PBMCs provided the cDNA or gDNA that served as material.

The germline V gene has CDR1 SGHRS and CDR2 YFSETQ. The CDR3 runs 14 residues. The V gene lost 7 bases and the J gene lost 1 base, with 14 bases spanning the gap. TCRdb's table, derived via immunoSEQ multiplex PCR, lists solely in-frame clones and lacks some. The data show roughly 21,000 clones, with more than 80% seen just once and 9% to 15% held by the top ten. The sequence was collected from a woman older than 75 with active or convalescent COVID-19. Sequencing used peripheral blood. This chain uses TRBV5-1 with TRBJ1-1; D may be TRBD1 (5 bases). The CDR3 reads CASSPWGENTEAFF. Here the CDR3 DNA reads TGCGCCAGCTCCCCATGGGGGGAGAACACTGAAGCTTTCTTT.